A single T cell receptor (beta chain) is shown here with its context. What antigen it recognizes has not been identified. Base qualities were left out, and no much larger clone turns up one base away. The data belong to a study of patients and donors after allogeneic stem cell transplantation (dated by TCRdb to the early 2020s). Library preparation employed RT-PCR. The listed sequencing device is NextSeq 550. Clones were called with MiXCR by TCRdb after fastp trimmed the public reads at Q25, and only in-frame beta chains were retained. Rows are unified per CDR3 protein, each entry keeping the most common DNA and genes. This sample gives about 40,000 distinct CDR3 sequences in total; about 30% of them show up just once. Less than 80% of the sample is held by the ten biggest clonotypes. CDR1 and CDR2, per the germline V gene, are SGHRS and YFSETQ. The CDR3 contains 15 residues, cysteine and phenylalanine counted. Solely the CDR3 DNA is kept, with 45 bases framed from the first base. V gives up 3 bases and J gives up 4 bases, and the segment between their germline ends measures 17 bases.

The sample consisted of blood, either unsorted or a sorted T cell fraction (not recorded which). The V and J genes are TRBV5-1 and TRBJ2-7; the D gene cannot be resolved reliably. This clonotype was sampled from a human donor who was either an allogeneic HSCT recipient or a stem cell or donor lymphocyte infusion donor (not recorded which). It is not recorded whose cells these are; they may come from a transplant donor. CDR3 reads: CASSYPGRTPYEQYF. The DNA sequence follows: TGCGCCAGCAGCTACCCGGGTCGAACCCCTTACGAGCAGTACTTC.